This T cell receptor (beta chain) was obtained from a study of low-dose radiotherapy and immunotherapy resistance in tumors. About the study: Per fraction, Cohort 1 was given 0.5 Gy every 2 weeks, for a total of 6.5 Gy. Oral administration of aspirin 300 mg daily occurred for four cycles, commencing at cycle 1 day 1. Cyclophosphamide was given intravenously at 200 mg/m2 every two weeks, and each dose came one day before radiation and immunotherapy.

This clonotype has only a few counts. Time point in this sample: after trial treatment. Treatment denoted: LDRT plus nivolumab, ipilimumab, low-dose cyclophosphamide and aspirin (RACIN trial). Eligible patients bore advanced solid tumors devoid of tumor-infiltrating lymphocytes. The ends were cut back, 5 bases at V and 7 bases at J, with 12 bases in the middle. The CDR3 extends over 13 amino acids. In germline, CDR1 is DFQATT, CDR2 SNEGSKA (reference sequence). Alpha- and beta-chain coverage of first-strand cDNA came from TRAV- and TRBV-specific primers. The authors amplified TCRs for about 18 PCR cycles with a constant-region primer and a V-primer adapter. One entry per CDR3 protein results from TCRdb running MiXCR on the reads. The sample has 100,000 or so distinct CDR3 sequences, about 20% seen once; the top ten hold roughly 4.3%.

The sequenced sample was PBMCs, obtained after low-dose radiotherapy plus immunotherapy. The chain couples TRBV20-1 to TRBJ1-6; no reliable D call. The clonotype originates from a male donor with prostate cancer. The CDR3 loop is CSALWAENSPLHF. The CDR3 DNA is TGCAGTGCTCTCTGGGCAGAAAATTCACCCCTCCACTTT.